This T cell receptor beta chain emerged from a study of T cell responses to AZD1222 COVID-19 vaccine (dated by TCRdb to the early 2020s). For the study in its entirety: TCR sequencing was performed for about 250 trial participants, of whom around 200 were given two doses of AZD1222 and around 26 were given two doses of MenACWY control vaccine. Trial participants were enrolled by age into 18-55, 56-69 and 70-plus year subgroups, with about 150, 28 and 57 TCR-sequenced participants respectively. The research as a whole found: Reportedly, close to half of the unique spike-specific TCRs recognized epitopes lying outside the regions that are mutated in the B.1.351 and B.1.1.7 variants. A significant rise in spike-specific TCR breadth and depth was observed after two AZD1222 doses relative to day 0 and relative to MenACWY recipients. Conclusions about previously exposed vaccinees were limited because only a handful of AZD1222 recipients were SARS-CoV-2 seropositive at baseline. Most participants were white British and females outnumbered males, and the authors suggested that clonal diversity may have been underestimated. The whole spike protein was spanned by vaccine-associated CD4 TCRs, and dominant responses were seen in regions 160-218 and 743-854. In the small 56-69-year group, the increase in depth fell short of significance, most likely because of low power. Because no day 14 peak-response samples were available, the repertoires could be characterized only after the peak T cell response.

The meaning of the sample's time point label: about 28 days (+/-7) after the second vaccine dose. AZD1222 recipients whose second dose came at about 4 weeks and those whose second dose came at about 12 weeks were combined into one group, since spike-specific TCR depth and breadth did not differ between the two schedules. Samples from vaccinated people were obtained from the UK trials COV001 and COV002, which included a single-blind randomized controlled phase 2/3 trial of AZD1222 (ChAdOx1 nCoV-19) in healthy adults. Trial participant PBMC samples were collected at day 0 and day 28 after the second dose for TCRbeta chain sequencing. The CDR3 contains 14 residues, cysteine and phenylalanine counted. Only the CDR3 region is kept as DNA, spanning 42 bases read in frame from base 1. Between the V and J ends, shortened by 5 bases and 11 bases respectively, the junction contains 19 bases. CDR1 and CDR2 were assigned from the germline V gene (reference sequence) as MNHEY and SMNVEV.

The CDR3 regions of human TCRbeta chains were subjected to immunosequencing. The paper's data handling went like this. Repertoire TCRs were matched against a reference library of SARS-CoV-2-specific TCRs generated with the MIRA antigen-specificity platform. Breadth was defined as the fraction of unique TCRs that were SARS-CoV-2-associated, and depth was defined as the fraction of total T cells that were SARS-CoV-2-associated. Using the MIRA data, each spike-specific TCR was mapped to the spike region that the TCR reacts to and placed in a CD4 or CD8 class. Log10-transformed breadth and depth values were compared by one-way ANOVA with Sidak's multiple comparisons tests. TCRdb mirrors the immuneACCESS table, restricted to in-frame sequences. Some clones are absent from its copies; in checked studies, under half trace to an unresolved V gene, and the reason for the others is unknown. V and J calls and clone size come straight from that table; D and trimming were deduced from the DNA. The sample table records some 250,000 clones; approximately 94% of these occur just once. The top ten hold less than 0.65% of the sample.

With respect to this clone: No cognate antigen has been identified for it. Base qualities are missing; no much larger clone stands one base away.

The origin of this receptor is an adult who received the AZD1222 COVID-19 vaccine. The chain couples TRBV27 to TRBJ1-5; 5 matching bases give a weak D call of TRBD1. Sequenced material: peripheral blood, taken 28 days after the second AZD1222 dose. The CDR3 protein is CASSLGHGKAAQHF. The nucleotide sequence is TGTGCCAGCAGTCTAGGACACGGCAAGGCGGCCCAGCATTTT.